A single sample is the source of the 19 T cell receptor beta chains below, sequenced in a study of blood T cell repertoires in COVID-19. Measured with immunoSEQ multiplex PCR; TCRdb has only the in-frame clones, and not every one. In the table there are about 200,000 clones, about 87% of which are singletons. The specimen sequenced was peripheral blood. The receptors come from a man between 60 and 75 years old with acute or convalescent COVID-19.

This chain joins TRBV5-8 and TRBJ2-3, with 8 bases identical to TRBD1. Germline-derived CDR1 and CDR2 are SGHTS and YDEGEE. This CDR3 region has 15 residues. J was trimmed by 5 bases and V by 4 bases; bases with no gene match: 9. The CDR3 coding sequence is TGTGCCAGCAGCCCAGGACAGGGTCTGGGAGATACGCAGTATTTT. Protein sequence: CASSPGQGLGDTQYF.

The chain joins TRBV28 to TRBJ1-5; D is undetermined. Between the trimmed V and J ends, which lost 1 base and 1 base, there was a span of 5 bases. Germline values: CDR1 MDHEN, CDR2 SYDVKM. This CDR3 is 14 amino acids long. The CDR3 reads CASSLSGSNQPQHF. The CDR3 DNA reads TGTGCCAGCAGTTTATCCGGGAGCAATCAGCCCCAGCATTTT.

The chain employs TRBV5-4 and TRBJ1-1, with D perhaps TRBD1 (5 bases). Germline V gene data show CDR1 as SGHNT and CDR2 as YYREEE (reference sequence). Trimming removed 4 bases at V and 6 bases at J, with 16 bases between. This CDR3 region has 14 residues. The CDR3 bases are TGTGCCAGCAGCCCCGGCGGGGGAAGGGCTGAAGCTTTCTTT. It yields the protein CASSPGGGRAEAFF.

The chain links TRBV29-1 to TRBJ2-7; maybe TRBD1 (6 bases). The germline gives CDR1 SQVTM, CDR2 ANQGSEA. The CDR3 runs 14 residues. With 7 bases removed from V and 0 bases from J, the gap between germline ends came to 16 bases. The CDR3 DNA is TGCAGCGCCATTCAAGGGGGTAGCTCCTACGAGCAGTACTTC. Translating it yields CSAIQGGSSYEQYF.

The rearrangement links TRBV19 to TRBJ1-2; unclear D gene. The germline V and J ends were trimmed by 0 bases and 6 bases, with 5 bases remaining between them. CDR1 and CDR2 (germline): LNHDA, SQIVND (reference sequence). There are 12 residues in the CDR3. In DNA, the CDR3 is TGTGCCAGTAGTATAGATCAGGATGGCTACACCTTC. Encoded protein: CASSIDQDGYTF.

The CDR3 reads CASSLVVAGARGPYNEQFF. The CDR3 DNA sequence: TGTGCCAGCAGCTTGGTGGTAGCGGGGGCCCGTGGGCCCTACAATGAGCAGTTCTTC. J is TRBJ2-1 and V is TRBV5-5, with TRBD2 matching over 9 bases. The J segment lost 2 bases and the V segment lost 0 bases, leaving 12 bases of the junction unmatched. CDR3 length: 19 residues. CDR1 and CDR2 from the germline V gene are SGHKS and YYEKEE (reference sequence).

This chain joins TRBV7-7 and TRBJ2-3; 9 bases are a match to TRBD2. J gave up 4 bases and V 5 bases, and 4 bases lay outside the gene matches. CDR1 is SSHAT, CDR2 FNYEAQ, per germline (reference sequence). CDR3 length: 14 residues. CDR3 loop: CASSVGLASDTQYF. CDR3 DNA sequence: TGTGCCAGCAGCGTTGGACTAGCGTCAGATACGCAGTATTTT. Complete variable domain (other parts from reference TRBV7-7 and TRBJ2-3): GAGVSQSPRYKVTKRGQDVTLRCDPISSHATLYWYQQALGQGPEFLTYFNYEAQPDKSGLPSDRFSAERPEGSISTLTIQRTEQRDSAMYRCASSVGLASDTQYFGPGTRLTVL.

This rearrangement joins TRBV19 to TRBJ2-1; unclear D gene. V shed 1 base and J shed 5 bases, with 15 bases lying between them. Per the germline V gene, CDR1 is LNHDA and CDR2 is SQIVND (reference sequence). The CDR3 totals 16 residues. DNA of the CDR3: TGTGCCAGTAGTATAGCCTCGCGCCCCCCCAACAATGAGCAGTTCTTC. Translated, it gives CASSIASRPPNNEQFF.

The chain has TRBV12-5 and TRBJ2-5, with TRBD2 identical over 8 bases. Per the germline V gene, CDR1 is LGHNT and CDR2 is FRNRAP. The CDR3 runs 13 residues. V lost 7 bases, J lost 5 bases, and 6 bases stayed unmatched. CDR3 in amino acids: CASAPGGAETQYF. DNA of the CDR3: TGTGCTAGTGCCCCCGGGGGGGCGGAGACCCAGTACTTC.

The chain combines TRBV9 with TRBJ2-3; 9 bases match TRBD2. Germline loops: CDR1 SGDLS, CDR2 YYNGEE. The CDR3 has 15 amino acids. V lost 3 bases and J lost 6; bases outside the gene matches: 8. In DNA, the CDR3 is TGTGCCAGCAGCGCGCCGGGACTAGCAAGGGATACGCAGTATTTT. Protein sequence: CASSAPGLARDTQYF.

DNA of the CDR3: TGCGCCAGCAGCTTCTTTCACAGTGAGAGCTCCTACGAGCAGTACTTC. Its translation: CASSFFHSESSYEQYF. The genes are TRBV5-1 and TRBJ2-7; no reliable D call. The CDR3 extends over 16 amino acids. Per the germline V gene, CDR1 is SGHRS and CDR2 is YFSETQ. The ends were cut back, 2 bases at V and 0 bases at J, with 15 bases in the middle.

The J gene is TRBJ1-3, the V gene TRBV19; 7 bases are shared with TRBD1. Per germline, CDR1 LNHDA and CDR2 SQIVND (reference sequence). Trimming took 6 bases from V and 0 from J; bases not matched to a gene: 5. This CDR3 has 15 residues. CDR3 coding DNA: TGTGCCAGTAGCCCGACAGGGATCTCTGGAAACACCATATATTTT. It translates to CASSPTGISGNTIYF.

This clone came up once. J is TRBJ2-5 and V is TRBV18, with 9 bases lining up with TRBD2. Germline V gene data show CDR1 as KGHSH and CDR2 as LQKENI. The CDR3 extends over 15 amino acids. J gave up 5 bases and V 2 bases, and 6 bases lay outside the gene matches. In DNA, the CDR3 is TGTGCCAGCTCACCAGAGGTAGCGGGGGTTGAGACCCAGTACTTC. Residues: CASSPEVAGVETQYF.

This CDR3 is CASSLGRPGGRAGELFF. The DNA for the CDR3 is TGTGCCAGCAGCTTGGGGCGACCAGGGGGCAGGGCCGGGGAGCTGTTTTTT. The chain has TRBV5-4 and TRBJ2-2, with TRBD1 identical over 8 bases. The CDR3 extends over 17 amino acids. Germline loops: CDR1 SGHNT, CDR2 YYREEE (reference sequence). J lost 6 bases, V lost 0 bases, and 10 bases had no gene match.

This clone has a single count. The chain couples TRBV18 to TRBJ2-1; 15 positions agree with TRBD2. The V and J ends lost 6 bases and 0 bases, in that order; junction bases with no gene match: 9. This CDR3 spans 19 amino acids. The germline V gene has CDR1 KGHSH and CDR2 LQKENI. The DNA for the CDR3 is TGTGCCAGCTCTCGACGGACTAGCGGGGGGGCATCCTCCTACAATGAGCAGTTCTTC. Protein: CASSRRTSGGASSYNEQFF.

The chain is built from TRBV29-1 and TRBJ2-7, with D tentatively TRBD2 (6 bases). Germline CDR1 and CDR2: SQVTM and ANQGSEA. Trimming removed 3 bases from V and 3 bases from J, with 15 bases in between. The CDR3 is 14 amino acids. The CDR3 spells CSVDMGGSNYEQYF. Here the CDR3 DNA reads TGCAGCGTTGATATGGGAGGTTCGAACTACGAGCAGTACTTC.

This chain joins TRBV7-3 and TRBJ1-1; D gene uncertain. Germline loops: CDR1 SGHTA, CDR2 FQGTGA. Trimming stripped 1 base from V and 10 bases from J, with 13 bases between. This CDR3 comprises 13 residues. CDR3 residues: CASSLNQFSGAFF. The CDR3 nucleotides read TGTGCCAGCAGCTTAAACCAATTCTCGGGAGCTTTCTTT.

The V and J genes are TRBV7-7 and TRBJ2-3; 11 positions match TRBD2. Trimming removed 5 bases from V and 1 base from J; junction bases left unmatched: 2. The CDR3 consists of 15 residues. Germline values: CDR1 SSHAT, CDR2 FNYEAQ (reference sequence). CDR3 in amino acids: CASSVSGGGTDTQYF. The CDR3 DNA reads TGTGCCAGCAGCGTTAGCGGGGGGGGCACAGATACGCAGTATTTT.

V and J are TRBV7-2 and TRBJ2-7, with D possibly TRBD2 on 6 matching bases. V lost 8 bases to trimming and J lost 0 bases, with 14 bases between them. Germline CDR1 is SGHTA and CDR2 is FQGNSA. The CDR3 is 14 residues long. CDR3 nucleotide sequence: TGTGCCAGCGGACCGGGACTTCTCTCCTACGAGCAGTACTTC. Amino acid sequence: CASGPGLLSYEQYF.